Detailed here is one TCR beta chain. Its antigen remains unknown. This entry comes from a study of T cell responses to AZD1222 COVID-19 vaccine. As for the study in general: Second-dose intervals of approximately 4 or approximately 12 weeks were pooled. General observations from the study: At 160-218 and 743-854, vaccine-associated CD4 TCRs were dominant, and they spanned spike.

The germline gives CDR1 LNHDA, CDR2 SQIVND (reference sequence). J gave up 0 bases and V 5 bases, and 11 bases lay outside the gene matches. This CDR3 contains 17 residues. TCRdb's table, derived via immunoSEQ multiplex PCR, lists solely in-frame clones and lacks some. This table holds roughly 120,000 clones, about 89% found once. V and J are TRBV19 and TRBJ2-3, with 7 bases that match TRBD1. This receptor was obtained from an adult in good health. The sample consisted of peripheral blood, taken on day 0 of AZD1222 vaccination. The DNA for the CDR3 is TGTGCCAGTAGTGGGCGAAACAGGGGAGCTAGCACAGATACGCAGTATTTT. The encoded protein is CASSGRNRGASTDTQYF.